This T cell receptor (beta chain) was identified during a study of T cell repertoires in cytomegalovirus infection. In the study overall: Selection of CMV epitopes for the study included recently identified HLA-C-restricted and well-studied HLA-B-restricted ones. Public TCR beta signatures provided an indication of both CMV infection and a matching HLA type.

This clonotype came up a few times. Antigen unknown. Via MiXCR, TCRdb re-called the reads, giving one row per CDR3 protein. The table lists roughly 87,000 distinct CDR3 sequences, about 31% of them singletons, with around 68% in the top ten. Regarding the study as a whole: The ex vivo response showed dominance by HLA-C-restricted CMV-specific TCR beta clonotypes.

The germline V gene encodes CDR1 SGHTA and CDR2 FQGNSA. V shed 5 bases and J 8 bases; nucleotides not matched to a gene: 8. CDR3 length equals 15 residues. The receptor's source is a human donor in good health (CMV status not recorded). Some clones in this sample may be carry-over from other donors' samples. The sequenced sample was CD8+ T cells from cultured PBMCs, obtained from culture after CMV antigen stimulation. This chain joins TRBV7-2 and TRBJ1-4, with TRBD1 identical over 10 bases. CDR3 protein: CASSPRDRGGEKLFF. As DNA, the CDR3 is TGTGCCAGCAGCCCCAGGGACAGGGGAGGGGAAAAACTGTTTTTT.